The clone carrying this T cell receptor beta chain was counted a single time. Seattle patient enrollment occurred during active infection, with longitudinal follow-up thereafter. This sample was taken from a study of blood T cell repertoires in COVID-19. In the original analysis: Reference gene primer amplification in the assay estimated nucleated cell counts. TCRdb's copy holds only in-frame clones and misses some; the assay was immunoSEQ multiplex PCR. V and J calls and clone size are given by that table; D and trimming were obtained from the DNA. The repertoire holds under 250,000 clones, with approximately 84% as singletons. The receptor's source is a middle-aged man with COVID-19, enrolled during active disease. Material for sequencing was peripheral blood.

CDR3 region: CASSLRRLAGGGADTQYF. As DNA, the CDR3 is TGTGCCAGCAGCCTCCGGCGGCTAGCGGGAGGAGGCGCAGATACGCAGTATTTT. The chain combines TRBV7-9 with TRBJ2-3; the match to TRBD2 covers 11 bases. Germline V CDR1 and CDR2: SEHNR, FQNEAQ (reference sequence). The CDR3 consists of 18 residues. J gave up 4 bases and V 5 bases, and 14 bases lay outside the gene matches.